This entry lists 29 T cell receptor beta chains sequenced from one sample in a study of identifying expanded T cells in peripheral blood. Sequencing used immunoSEQ multiplex PCR; TCRdb keeps in-frame clones, though not all of them. The data hold about 130,000 clones, with around 88% observed a single time. The sequenced sample was blood. Every receptor here comes from a person between 18 and 70 years old in good health.

The chain links TRBV27 to TRBJ2-7; perhaps D is TRBD1 or TRBD2 (5 bases each). The length of the CDR3 is 17 residues. V lost 5 bases and J 6 bases, leaving 26 bases between the germline ends. Germline V CDR1 and CDR2: MNHEY, SMNVEV (reference sequence). For the CDR3, the DNA is TGTGCCAGCAGTCCCTCCCTGAGGGGTGCCGGCGGTCCCGAGCAGTACTTC. Residues: CASSPSLRGAGGPEQYF.

CDR3 coding DNA: TGTGCCAGCTCACCGAGCCCGACAACCACTAGCAGCAATCAGCCCCAGCATTTT. Residues: CASSPSPTTTSSNQPQHF. The chain combines TRBV18 with TRBJ1-5; D is uncertain. Germline loops: CDR1 KGHSH, CDR2 LQKENI. The CDR3 extends over 18 amino acids. V lost 3 bases and J lost 1, with 19 bases in between.

This chain uses TRBV6-5 with TRBJ1-5; weak D call: TRBD1 (6 bases). V lost 4 bases to trimming and J lost 2 bases, with 15 bases between them. The CDR3 runs to 16 residues. CDR1 is MNHEY, CDR2 SVGAGI, per germline. The CDR3 region is CASSSGQNGRNQPQHF. In DNA form, the CDR3 reads TGTGCCAGCAGTTCGGGACAAAACGGACGCAATCAGCCCCAGCATTTT.

The rearrangement joins TRBV5-1 to TRBJ2-1; tentatively, D is TRBD1 (6 bases). The CDR3 is 15 residues long. Trimming removed 0 bases at V and 6 bases at J, with 13 bases between. Germline loops: CDR1 SGHRS, CDR2 YFSETQ. CDR3: CASSLGGRSANEQFF. The DNA for the CDR3 is TGCGCCAGCAGCTTGGGGGGGCGAAGCGCCAATGAGCAGTTCTTC. Full variable domain (missing parts from reference TRBV5-1 and TRBJ2-1): KAGVTQTPRYLIKTRGQQVTLSCSPISGHRSVSWYQQTPGQGLQFLFEYFSETQRNKGNFPGRFSGRQFSNSRSEMNVSTLELGDSALYLCASSLGGRSANEQFFGPGTRLTVL.

The V and J genes are TRBV4-1 and TRBJ2-7, with D perhaps matching TRBD2 (6 bases). Germline CDR1 reads MGHRA; CDR2 reads YSYEKL. The CDR3 sequence is 14 residues long. The V and J ends lost 4 bases and 4 bases respectively, with 14 bases between them. This chain's CDR3 is CASSPPAGFYEQYF. CDR3 coding DNA: TGCGCCAGCAGCCCCCCGGCGGGATTTTACGAGCAGTACTTC.

The sample holds a few counts of this clone. The chain is built from TRBV6-6 and TRBJ1-2, with D possibly matching TRBD1 (5 bases). Germline V gene sequence: CDR1 MNHNY, CDR2 SVGAGI (reference sequence). The CDR3 sequence is 13 residues long. Trimming left V 6 bases short and J 4 bases short, with 12 bases between. CDR3 in amino acids: CASSLKGSYGYTF. The CDR3 nucleotides read TGTGCCAGCAGCCTTAAGGGGAGCTATGGCTACACCTTC.

The V gene is TRBV18, the J gene TRBJ2-7, with TRBD1 matching over 8 bases. Germline CDR1 KGHSH, CDR2 LQKENI. The V and J ends lost 3 bases and 3 bases, in that order; junction bases with no gene match: 7. CDR3 length: 15 amino acids. This chain's CDR3 is CASSPRGPGDYEQYF. DNA for the CDR3: TGTGCCAGCTCACCCAGGGGGCCCGGAGACTACGAGCAGTACTTC.

The chain employs TRBV14 and TRBJ1-4; D is uncertain. The CDR3 is 14 residues long. Germline V gene sequence: CDR1 SGHDN, CDR2 FVKESK. Trimming took 0 bases from V and 7 from J, leaving 9 bases between them. The CDR3: CASSQDRTGEKLFF. CDR3 DNA: TGTGCCAGCAGCCAAGACCGTACCGGTGAAAAACTGTTTTTT.

The chain links TRBV4-2 to TRBJ1-3, with 7 bases aligning to TRBD1. CDR1 is LGHNA, CDR2 YNFKEQ, per germline. The CDR3 length is 18 residues. V lost 1 base to trimming and J lost 2 bases; unmatched junction nucleotides: 11. DNA of the CDR3: TGTGCCAGCAGCCAAGCCCTTACCGGACAGGACCCTGGAAACACCATATATTTT. Protein product: CASSQALTGQDPGNTIYF.

The CDR3, as DNA: TGTGCCAGCAGGCCTCGGGGAACACTCAATCAGCCCCAGCATTTT. Amino acid sequence: CASRPRGTLNQPQHF. The V call is TRBV2, the J call TRBJ1-5; D is uncertain. The CDR3 covers 15 residues. Deletions cut 6 bases from V and 3 bases from J, with 15 bases between. CDR1 and CDR2 (germline): SNHLY, FYNNEI.

The chain has TRBV19 and TRBJ2-1; D might be TRBD2 (5 bases). CDR3 size: 13 residues. Germline V gives CDR1 LNHDA, CDR2 SQIVND (reference sequence). V was clipped by 2 bases and J by 8 bases, with 10 bases between them. CDR3 in amino acids: CASSIYHGDEQFF. The CDR3 coding sequence is TGTGCCAGTAGTATATATCACGGGGATGAGCAGTTCTTC. The whole variable domain, filled in from reference TRBV19 and TRBJ2-1, reads DGGITQSPKYLFRKEGQNVTLSCEQNLNHDAMYWYRQDPGQGLRLIYYSQIVNDFQKGDIAEGYSVSREKKESFPLTVTSAQKNPTAFYLCASSIYHGDEQFFGPGTRLTVL.

The chain is built from TRBV27 and TRBJ1-1; no definite D call. The V end was cut by 1 base, the J end by 1 base, with 7 bases between. CDR3 length: 14 amino acids. In germline, CDR1 is MNHEY, CDR2 SMNVEV (reference sequence). CDR3 nucleotides: TGTGCCAGCAGTTTATTATCCGCGAACACTGAAGCTTTCTTT. Amino acid sequence: CASSLLSANTEAFF.

V usage is TRBV6-1 and J usage is TRBJ2-7, with 8 bases lining up with TRBD1. The CDR3 extends over 16 amino acids. With 4 bases clipped from V and 0 bases from J, the junction kept 8 bases outside the gene matches. Germline assignment: CDR1 MNHNS and CDR2 SASEGT. CDR3: CASSGTGQASSYEQYF. The CDR3 DNA is TGTGCCAGCAGTGGAACGGGACAGGCGAGCTCCTACGAGCAGTACTTC.

This chain joins TRBV6-6 and TRBJ1-1, with D perhaps TRBD1 (5 bases). The V gene's germline CDR1 is MNHNY and CDR2 SVGAGI (reference sequence). Trimming took 7 bases from V and 4 from J, leaving 7 bases between them. There are 11 residues in the CDR3. CDR3 bases: TGTGCCAGCACGGGGGGCACTGAAGCTTTCTTT. It yields the protein CASTGGTEAFF.

V gene TRBV7-9 combines with J gene TRBJ1-3; TRBD1 matches 9 bases. Germline values: CDR1 SEHNR, CDR2 FQNEAQ (reference sequence). V shed 5 bases, J shed 8 bases, and the junction held 16 bases outside the gene matches. The CDR3 is 17 amino acids. In DNA, the CDR3 is TGTGCCAGCAGCCCAATACCGGGTTTGAGACAGGGGGACACCATATATTTT. The encoded protein is CASSPIPGLRQGDTIYF.

This chain uses TRBV13 with TRBJ2-1, with 8 nucleotides matching TRBD2. The CDR3 is made up of 18 amino acids. The germline CDR1 and CDR2 sequences are PRHDT and FYEKMQ (reference sequence). Trimming took 1 base from V and 5 from J; bases not matched to a gene: 13. Here the CDR3 DNA reads TGTGCCAGCAGCTTAGTGGAACTAGCGGCGAAAGGGGACAATGAGCAGTTCTTC. It encodes CASSLVELAAKGDNEQFF.

The rearrangement links TRBV27 to TRBJ2-1, with D possibly called TRBD1 or TRBD2 (5 bases each). Trimming took off 7 bases at V and 2 bases at J, with 9 bases between the two ends. Germline V gene sequence: CDR1 MNHEY, CDR2 SMNVEV (reference sequence). The CDR3 extends over 13 amino acids. For the CDR3, the DNA is TGTGCCAGCACGGGGCCTACCTACAATGAGCAGTTCTTC. Its translation is CASTGPTYNEQFF.

The J gene is TRBJ2-1, the V gene TRBV30; D is undetermined. This CDR3 is 13 amino acids long. CDR1 and CDR2 from the germline V gene are GTSNPN and SVGIG (reference sequence). Trimming removed 1 base at V and 5 bases at J, with 9 bases between. CDR3: CAWSEISHNEQFF. The CDR3 DNA reads TGTGCCTGGAGTGAGATTAGCCACAATGAGCAGTTCTTC.

The chain is built from TRBV18 and TRBJ1-2; D uncertain. The CDR3 contains 16 residues. The V gene's germline CDR1 is KGHSH and CDR2 LQKENI. Trimming took 1 base from V and 7 from J, leaving 19 bases between them. The chain's CDR3 is CASSPQDSTKRGGYTF. CDR3 nucleotide sequence: TGTGCCAGCTCACCACAGGACTCAACGAAACGTGGTGGCTACACCTTC.

The J gene is TRBJ2-5, the V gene TRBV5-4, with TRBD1 matching over 7 bases. The CDR3 extends over 14 amino acids. Germline values: CDR1 SGHNT, CDR2 YYREEE (reference sequence). After removal of 4 bases from V and 3 bases from J, the junction contained 6 bases not matched to a gene. The CDR3 sequence: CASSQGTVEETQYF. The CDR3 nucleotides are TGTGCCAGCAGCCAAGGGACAGTTGAAGAGACCCAGTACTTC.

V is TRBV29-1 and J is TRBJ2-3; D remains unclear. Germline values: CDR1 SQVTM, CDR2 ANQGSEA. The CDR3 spans 11 residues. DNA for the CDR3: TGCAGGGCCCAACGATCAGATACGCAGTATTTT. This codes for CRAQRSDTQYF.

V gene TRBV7-8 combines with J gene TRBJ2-7; 9 bases are shared with TRBD2. The CDR3 consists of 15 residues. Germline CDR1 SGHVS, CDR2 FQNEAQ. Trimming removed 1 base from V and 3 bases from J; junction bases left unmatched: 4. CDR3 coding DNA: TGTGCCAGCAGCTTAGAGGTTAGCGGGGGCTACGAGCAGTACTTC. This sequence encodes CASSLEVSGGYEQYF.

The chain has TRBV7-3 and TRBJ1-1, with a weak D call TRBD1 (6 bases). Between the trimmed V and J ends, which lost 3 bases and 1 base, there was a span of 9 bases. Germline values: CDR1 SGHTA, CDR2 FQGTGA. This CDR3 region has 14 residues. CDR3 coding DNA: TGTGCCAGCAGCTTTGGACAGCAGAACACTGAAGCTTTCTTT. Translating gives CASSFGQQNTEAFF.

This rearrangement joins TRBV6-1 to TRBJ1-1; D is undetermined. Trimming left V 0 bases short and J 1 base short, with 3 bases between. Germline V gene sequence: CDR1 MNHNS, CDR2 SASEGT. This CDR3 has 13 residues. CDR3 sequence reads: CASSEARNTEAFF. The CDR3 DNA is TGTGCCAGCAGTGAAGCGCGGAACACTGAAGCTTTCTTT.

The chain recombines TRBV28 with TRBJ1-2; D might be TRBD1 (5 bases). Trimming took off 7 bases at V and 2 bases at J, with 20 bases between the two ends. CDR3 length: 16 amino acids. Germline CDR1 reads MDHEN; CDR2 reads SYDVKM. The CDR3 loop is CASTMGGNGGNYGYTF. CDR3 coding DNA: TGTGCCAGCACCATGGGGGGAAACGGTGGAAACTATGGCTACACCTTC.

The V and J genes are TRBV7-6 and TRBJ2-7; weak D call: TRBD1 (5 bases). CDR3 length: 14 amino acids. Germline CDR1 reads SGHVS; CDR2 reads FNYEAQ. The V end lost 5 bases, the J end lost 2 bases, and 13 bases lay between the germline ends. The CDR3 loop is CASSQAGKPYEQYF. The CDR3 coding sequence is TGTGCCAGCAGCCAAGCAGGGAAACCCTACGAGCAGTACTTC.

This chain links TRBV5-4 with TRBJ2-1; maybe TRBD1 (6 bases). V lost 0 bases and J lost 6, with 7 bases in between. This CDR3 contains 13 residues. The germline CDR1 and CDR2 sequences are SGHNT and YYREEE (reference sequence). The CDR3 here is CASSLGTVNEQFF. Here the CDR3 DNA reads TGTGCCAGCAGCTTGGGGACAGTCAATGAGCAGTTCTTC.

The V and J genes are TRBV10-3 and TRBJ2-5, with TRBD1 as a possible D gene (6 bases). The length of the CDR3 is 12 residues. Deletions cut 11 bases from V and 5 bases from J, with 15 bases between. Germline CDR1 is ENHRY and CDR2 is SYGVKD. This chain's CDR3 is CAPGQNRETQYF. CDR3 sequence (DNA): TGTGCCCCTGGACAGAACCGGGAGACCCAGTACTTC.

This chain joins TRBV11-2 and TRBJ2-7, with 9 bases that match TRBD2. CDR1 is SGHAT and CDR2 is FQNNGV in the germline V gene. This CDR3 contains 16 residues. V lost 0 bases to trimming and J lost 0 bases; unmatched junction nucleotides: 3. The CDR3 DNA follows: TGTGCCAGCAGCTTAGAACTAGCGGGCCCCTCCTACGAGCAGTACTTC. It specifies CASSLELAGPSYEQYF.